This T cell receptor beta chain was retrieved from a study of sequential checkpoint blockade in melanoma. Study information: Randomization was 1:1 between first-line nivolumab→ipilimumab and ipilimumab→nivolumab.

Specified treatment: randomized to nivolumab then ipilimumab (arm A) or the reverse (arm B). Sorted cells were live CD3+CD8+, lacking CD19 and CD56, from PBMCs. This clone was seen only a few times. The junction departs from the called germline gene at one end, perhaps through a read error. Different DNA sequences within this sample yield the same CDR3. This CDR3 has 14 residues. Germline V gene lookup returns CDR1 SGHDT and CDR2 YYEEEE. Sequenced by immunoSEQ multiplex PCR; TCRdb stores in-frame clones only, minus some. The table has some 20,000 clones, approximately 58% seen once. The sample here was CD8+ T cells sorted from blood (inferred from file names), taken from a patient given nivolumab and ipilimumab in sequence. This rearrangement joins TRBV5-6 to TRBJ1-2; a weak D match, TRBD1 (5 bases). This receptor was taken from a human donor with melanoma. The CDR3 DNA follows: TGCGCCAGCAGCCAATGGAGCGCAGGGCTTGGCTACACCTTC. Translating it yields CASSQWSAGLGYTF.